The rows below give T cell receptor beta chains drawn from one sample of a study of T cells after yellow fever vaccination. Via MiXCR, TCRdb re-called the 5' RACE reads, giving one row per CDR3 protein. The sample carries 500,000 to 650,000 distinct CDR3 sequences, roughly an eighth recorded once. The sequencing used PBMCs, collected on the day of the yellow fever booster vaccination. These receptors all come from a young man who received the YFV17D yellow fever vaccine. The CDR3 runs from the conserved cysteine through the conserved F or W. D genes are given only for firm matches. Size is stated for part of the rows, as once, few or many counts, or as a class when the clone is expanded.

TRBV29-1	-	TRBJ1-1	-	CSVQGFTEAFF	TGCAGCGTTCAGGGTTTCACTGAAGCTTTCTTT
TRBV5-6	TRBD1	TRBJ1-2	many	CASSPDRVGYTF	TGTGCCAGCAGCCCGGACAGGGTTGGCTACACCTTC
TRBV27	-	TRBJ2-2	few	CASSLSQKIDPPTGELFF	TGTGCCAGCAGTTTATCCCAGAAGATAGACCCACCCACCGGGGAGCTGTTTTTT
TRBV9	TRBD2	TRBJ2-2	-	CASSGPGLADQLVGELFF	TGTGCCAGCAGCGGACCGGGACTAGCGGATCAACTGGTCGGGGAGCTGTTTTTT
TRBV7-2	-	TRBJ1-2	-	CASSPGRDPYGYTF	TGTGCCAGCAGCCCCGGCAGGGACCCCTATGGCTACACCTTC
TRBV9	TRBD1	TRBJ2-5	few	CASSRQGMRETQYF	TGTGCCAGCAGCCGACAGGGGATGAGAGAGACCCAGTACTTC
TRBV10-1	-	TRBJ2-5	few	CASSLGTFGETQYF	TGCGCCAGCAGTCTCGGGACTTTTGGAGAGACCCAGTACTTC
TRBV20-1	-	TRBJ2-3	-	CSAQDWGPDTQYF	TGCAGTGCCCAGGACTGGGGGCCAGATACGCAGTATTTT
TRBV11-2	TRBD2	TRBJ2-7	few	CASSSPRRAGGYEQYF	TGTGCCAGCAGCTCCCCTCGCCGGGCGGGAGGCTACGAGCAGTACTTC
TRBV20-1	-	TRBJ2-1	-	CSAPTWVPNEQFF	TGCAGTGCTCCGACTTGGGTGCCCAATGAGCAGTTCTTC
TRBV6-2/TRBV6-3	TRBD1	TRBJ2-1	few	CASSYYFEGAGEQFF	TGTGCCAGCAGTTACTACTTCGAGGGGGCAGGGGAGCAGTTCTTC
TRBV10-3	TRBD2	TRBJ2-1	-	CATLSGIEYNEQFF	TGTGCCACCCTTAGCGGGATCGAGTACAATGAGCAGTTCTTC
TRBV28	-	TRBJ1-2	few	CAAKGQNYGYTF	TGTGCCGCAAAGGGGCAGAACTATGGCTACACCTTC
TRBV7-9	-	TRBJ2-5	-	CASSLNTGGRETQYF	TGTGCCAGCAGCTTGAATACGGGGGGCCGCGAGACCCAGTACTTC
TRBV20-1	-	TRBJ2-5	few	CSARSLLGYQETQYF	TGCAGTGCTAGAAGCCTCTTGGGGTACCAAGAGACCCAGTACTTC
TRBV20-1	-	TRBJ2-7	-	CSASLGETYEQYF	TGCAGTGCTAGTCTGGGGGAGACCTACGAGCAGTACTTC
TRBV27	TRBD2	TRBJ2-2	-	CASSFSGRTTGELFF	TGTGCCAGCAGTTTTAGCGGGAGGACGACCGGGGAGCTGTTTTTT
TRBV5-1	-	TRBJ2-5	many	CASSLVGLGETQYF	TGCGCCAGCAGCTTGGTGGGTTTGGGAGAGACCCAGTACTTC
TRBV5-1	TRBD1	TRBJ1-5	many	CASSLGGAGQPQHF	TGCGCCAGCAGCTTAGGGGGCGCTGGGCAGCCCCAGCATTTT
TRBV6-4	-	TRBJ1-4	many	CASSEFGGPNEKLFF	TGTGCCAGCAGTGAATTTGGGGGGCCTAATGAAAAACTGTTTTTT
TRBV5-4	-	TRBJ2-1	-	CASSSTAGEQQFF	TGTGCCAGCAGCAGTACCGCCGGGGAACAGCAGTTCTTC
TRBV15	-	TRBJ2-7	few	CATSRDVGESREQYF	TGTGCCACCAGCAGAGATGTAGGGGAGTCGCGCGAGCAGTACTTC
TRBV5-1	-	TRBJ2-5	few	CASSLASYLYF	TGCGCCAGCAGCTTGGCTAGTTATCTATACTTC
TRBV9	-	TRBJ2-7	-	CASGPGTRTGEQYF	TGTGCCAGCGGACCAGGGACTCGGACCGGCGAGCAGTACTTC
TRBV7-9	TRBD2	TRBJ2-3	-	CASSPVLAGGTDTQYF	TGTGCCAGCAGCCCCGTACTAGCGGGGGGCACAGATACGCAGTATTTT
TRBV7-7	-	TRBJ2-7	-	CASSLRSGADPTYEQYF	TGTGCCAGCAGCCTCCGGTCAGGCGCGGACCCCACCTACGAGCAGTACTTC
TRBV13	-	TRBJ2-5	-	CASSKGYVETQYF	TGTGCCAGCAGCAAAGGCTATGTGGAGACCCAGTACTTC
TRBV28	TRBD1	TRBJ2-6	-	CASNRAAGGFSGANVLTF	TGTGCCAGCAACAGAGCCGCAGGGGGTTTCTCTGGGGCCAACGTCCTGACTTTC
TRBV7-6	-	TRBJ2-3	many	CASSPEGGTQYF	TGTGCCAGCAGCCCCGAAGGGGGTACGCAGTATTTT
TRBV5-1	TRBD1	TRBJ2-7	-	CASSLGGQGSNEQYF	TGCGCCAGCAGCTTGGGGGGACAGGGTAGCAACGAGCAGTACTTC